This T cell receptor (beta chain) was documented in a study of human T cells and chemical hapten exposure. Study-level background: Patch tests put 0.01% DPC on the upper back, read at 6 days.

This CDR3 has 14 residues. Germline-derived CDR1 and CDR2 are SGDLS and YYNGEE. Between the trimmed V and J ends, which lost 3 bases and 7 bases, there was a span of 16 bases. What the library attached to individual cDNA molecules were unique molecular identifiers. In TCRdb, the RACE reads were re-called with MiXCR into one record per CDR3 protein. The sample includes some 79,000 distinct CDR3 sequences, roughly a tenth of them seen just once. Time point specified: patch test 3, about 24 weeks after DPC sensitization. Treatment described: therapeutic diphenylcyclopropenone sensitization with weekly scalp DPC.

The starting material was whole blood, obtained in connection with sensitization to the hapten diphenylcyclopropenone (DPC). The source of this sequence is a woman aged 50 to 65 with alopecia areata. Some clones in this sample may be carry-over from other donors' samples. The chain recombines TRBV9 with TRBJ1-2; weak D call: TRBD1 (6 bases). The CDR3, as DNA: TGTGCCAGCAGCGCAGCTACCGAAGGGGGTGGCTACACCTTC. Translated, it gives CASSAATEGGGYTF.